This entry describes one T cell receptor beta chain. The antigen is unknown. The V gene's germline CDR1 is SGDLS and CDR2 YYNGEE. The V gene lost 1 base and the J gene lost 5 bases, with 6 bases spanning the gap. The CDR3 has 13 residues. This entry is derived from a study of OX40 agonist ivuxolimab in advanced cancers. The study, taken as a whole, reports: The study observed clonal expansion of CD4+ and CD8+ blood T cells by week 6 at 0.1 to 3.0 mg/kg.

The method was immunoSEQ multiplex PCR; TCRdb's version includes in-frame clones alone and lacks a portion of them. The data contain about 140,000 clones, 90% of them singletons. V usage is TRBV9 and J usage is TRBJ1-4; no clear D gene. Sequences were derived from CD4+ or CD8+ T cells sorted from blood, sampled in a trial of the OX40 agonist ivuxolimab. This receptor was taken from an adult with an advanced solid tumor such as melanoma, head and neck, liver or kidney cancer. Here the CDR3 DNA reads TGTGCCAGCAGCGTATATGGGAATGAAAAACTGTTTTTT. It specifies CASSVYGNEKLFF.